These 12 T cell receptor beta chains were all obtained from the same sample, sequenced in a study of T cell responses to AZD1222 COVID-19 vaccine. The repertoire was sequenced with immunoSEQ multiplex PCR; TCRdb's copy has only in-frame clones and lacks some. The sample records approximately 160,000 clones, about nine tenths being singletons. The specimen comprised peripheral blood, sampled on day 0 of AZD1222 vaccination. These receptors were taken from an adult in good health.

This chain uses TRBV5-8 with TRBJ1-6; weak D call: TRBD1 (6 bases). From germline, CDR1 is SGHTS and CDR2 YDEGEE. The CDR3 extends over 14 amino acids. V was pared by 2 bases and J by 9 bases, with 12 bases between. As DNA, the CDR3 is TGTGCCAGCAGCTTTCGGACAGCCTCTTCACCCCTCCACTTT. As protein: CASSFRTASSPLHF.

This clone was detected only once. The CDR3 is CASSLGGRTDTQYF. For the CDR3, the DNA is TGTGCCAGCAGCCTCGGTGGCCGCACAGATACGCAGTATTTT. The V and J genes are TRBV7-2 and TRBJ2-3, with unresolved D. Trimming removed 5 bases at V and 1 base at J, with 10 bases between. Germline V CDR1 and CDR2: SGHTA, FQGNSA. The CDR3 is 14 amino acids.

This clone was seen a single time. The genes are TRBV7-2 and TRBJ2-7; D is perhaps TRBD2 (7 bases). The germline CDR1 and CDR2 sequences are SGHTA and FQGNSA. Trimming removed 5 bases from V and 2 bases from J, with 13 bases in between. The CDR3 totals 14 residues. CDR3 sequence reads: CASSPEGGAYEQYF. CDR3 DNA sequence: TGTGCCAGCAGCCCCGAGGGGGGGGCCTACGAGCAGTACTTC. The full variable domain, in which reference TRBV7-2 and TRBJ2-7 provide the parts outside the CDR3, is GAGVSQSPSNKVTEKGKDVELRCDPISGHTALYWYRQSLGQGLEFLIYFQGNSAPDKSGLPSDRFSAERTGGSVSTLTIQRTQQEDSAVYLCASSPEGGAYEQYFGPGTRLTVT.

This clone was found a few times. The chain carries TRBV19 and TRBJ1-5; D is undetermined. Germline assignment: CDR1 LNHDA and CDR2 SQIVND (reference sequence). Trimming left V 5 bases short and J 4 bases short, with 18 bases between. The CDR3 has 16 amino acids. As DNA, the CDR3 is TGTGCCAGTAGTCAACGGACTCAAAGGGATAATCAGCCCCAGCATTTT. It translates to CASSQRTQRDNQPQHF.

CDR3 sequence reads: CAGSNALNQPQHF. The CDR3 DNA follows: TGTGCCGGCTCTAACGCCCTTAATCAGCCCCAGCATTTT. The chain links TRBV19 to TRBJ1-5; no clear D gene. With 11 bases removed from V and 4 bases from J, the gap between germline ends came to 15 bases. Germline CDR1 reads LNHDA; CDR2 reads SQIVND (reference sequence). This CDR3 spans 13 amino acids. Looking up the rest from reference TRBV19 and TRBJ1-5 gives the full variable domain: DGGITQSPKYLFRKEGQNVTLSCEQNLNHDAMYWYRQDPGQGLRLIYYSQIVNDFQKGDIAEGYSVSREKKESFPLTVTSAQKNPTAFYLCAGSNALNQPQHFGDGTRLSIL.

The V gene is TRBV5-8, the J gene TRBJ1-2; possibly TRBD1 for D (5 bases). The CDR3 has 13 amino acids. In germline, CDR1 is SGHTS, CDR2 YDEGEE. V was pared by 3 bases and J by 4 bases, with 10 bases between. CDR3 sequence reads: CASSSQGGYGYTF. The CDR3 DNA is TGTGCCAGCAGCTCCCAGGGTGGCTATGGCTACACCTTC.

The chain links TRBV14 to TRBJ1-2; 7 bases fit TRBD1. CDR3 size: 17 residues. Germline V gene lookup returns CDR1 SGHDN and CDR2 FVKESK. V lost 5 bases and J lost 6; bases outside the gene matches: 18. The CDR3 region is CASSAQGPAAGGDGYTF. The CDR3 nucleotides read TGTGCCAGCAGCGCCCAGGGCCCTGCGGCAGGGGGAGATGGCTACACCTTC.

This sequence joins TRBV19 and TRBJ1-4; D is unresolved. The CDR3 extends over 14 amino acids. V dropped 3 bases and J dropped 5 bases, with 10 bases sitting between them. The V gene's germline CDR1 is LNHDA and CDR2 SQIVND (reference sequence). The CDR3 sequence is CASSMLGRNEKLFF. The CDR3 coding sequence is TGTGCCAGTAGTATGCTGGGCAGAAATGAAAAACTGTTTTTT.

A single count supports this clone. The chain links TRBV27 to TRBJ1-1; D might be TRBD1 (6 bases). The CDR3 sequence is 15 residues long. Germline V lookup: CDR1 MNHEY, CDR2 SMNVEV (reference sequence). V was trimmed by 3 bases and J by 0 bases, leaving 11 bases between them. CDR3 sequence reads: CASSFLGQMNTEAFF. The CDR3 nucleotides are TGTGCCAGCAGTTTCTTGGGACAAATGAACACTGAAGCTTTCTTT.

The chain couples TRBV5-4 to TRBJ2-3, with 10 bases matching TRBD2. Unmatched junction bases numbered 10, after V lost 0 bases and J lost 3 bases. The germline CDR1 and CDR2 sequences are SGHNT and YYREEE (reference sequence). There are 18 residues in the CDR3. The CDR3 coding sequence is TGTGCCAGCAGCTTGGATGGAGCGGGGGGGCTATTTACAGATACGCAGTATTTT. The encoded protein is CASSLDGAGGLFTDTQYF.

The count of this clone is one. CDR3 protein: CATSRGGGGNEQYF. The CDR3 DNA reads as TGTGCCACCAGCAGAGGGGGAGGGGGCAACGAGCAGTACTTC. The V gene is TRBV15, the J gene TRBJ2-7; D is perhaps TRBD1 or TRBD2 (7 bases each). The V gene lost 1 base and the J gene lost 5 bases, with 12 bases spanning the gap. The CDR3 runs to 14 residues. Germline CDR1 LNHNV, CDR2 YYDKDF (reference sequence). The full variable domain, rest sourced from reference TRBV15 and TRBJ2-7, is DAMVIQNPRYQVTQFGKPVTLSCSQTLNHNVMYWYQQKSSQAPKLLFHYYDKDFNNEADTPDNFQSRRPNTSFCFLDIRSPGLGDTAMYLCATSRGGGGNEQYFGPGTRLTVT.

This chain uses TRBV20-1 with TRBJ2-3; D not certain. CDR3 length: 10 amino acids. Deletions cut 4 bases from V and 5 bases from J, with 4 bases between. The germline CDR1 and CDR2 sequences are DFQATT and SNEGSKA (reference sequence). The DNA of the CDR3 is TGCAGTGCTAACCAAGATACGCAGTATTTT. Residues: CSANQDTQYF.